Below, 21 T cell receptor beta chains from the same sample are listed, as sequenced in a study of blood T cell repertoires in COVID-19 (dated by TCRdb to 2018 to 2020). The protocol used for the library was the immunoSEQ multiplex PCR assay. Held by TCRdb, this immuneACCESS table contains in-frame sequences only and omits some clones. Under half of the omission traces to an unresolved V gene where checked; the cause of the rest is unknown. For this sample the table gives 50,000 to 85,000 clones, of which about 91% were detected only once. 7.3% of the sample lies in the top ten. Sequences were obtained from peripheral blood. The receptors were gathered from a human donor in a cohort sampled during active COVID-19.

The chain joins TRBV11-2 to TRBJ2-5; weak D call: TRBD1 (6 bases). The CDR3 is 15 residues long. Germline-derived CDR1 and CDR2 are SGHAT and FQNNGV. V lost 6 bases and J lost 2, with 16 bases in between. CDR3 amino acids: CASSTYRDKQETQYF. The CDR3 DNA follows: TGTGCCAGCAGTACCTACCGGGACAAACAAGAGACCCAGTACTTC.

This chain links TRBV15 with TRBJ2-5; D is possibly TRBD1 (5 bases). The CDR3 is 14 amino acids. The V end was cut by 2 bases, the J end by 4 bases, with 11 bases between. The germline gives CDR1 LNHNV, CDR2 YYDKDF (reference sequence). Written as DNA, the CDR3 is TGTGCCACCAGCAGAAGGGGTATAGCAGAGACCCAGTACTTC. The encoded protein is CATSRRGIAETQYF.

The chain is built from TRBV10-2 and TRBJ2-7, with D maybe TRBD2 (5 bases). The CDR3 loop spans 13 amino acids. The ends were cut back, 7 bases at V and 0 bases at J, with 10 bases in the middle. Germline lookup yields CDR1 WSHSY and CDR2 SAAADI. CDR3 loop: CASIGGISYEQYF. The CDR3 DNA reads TGCGCCAGCATTGGAGGTATCTCCTACGAGCAGTACTTC.

The chain employs TRBV7-8 and TRBJ2-2; unclear D gene. The CDR3 covers 16 residues. Trimming pared 5 bases from V and 1 base from J, leaving 14 bases between. In germline, CDR1 is SGHVS, CDR2 FQNEAQ. In nucleotides, the CDR3 is TGTGCCAGCAGCGGCTTAACAGTCAGGAACACCGGGGAGCTGTTTTTT. It translates to CASSGLTVRNTGELFF.

CDR3 residues: CSAWTTTNEKLFF. The CDR3 DNA follows: TGCAGCGCCTGGACAACAACTAATGAAAAACTGTTTTTT. The J gene is TRBJ1-4, the V gene TRBV29-1, with D perhaps TRBD1 (5 bases). CDR1 is SQVTM and CDR2 is ANQGSEA in the germline V gene. V shed 7 bases and J shed 0 bases, with 9 bases lying between them. The CDR3 spans 13 residues.

The V and J genes are TRBV4-3 and TRBJ2-1; 7 positions agree with TRBD1. Germline V gene data show CDR1 as LGHNA and CDR2 as YSLEER. The CDR3 is 15 amino acids. Unmatched junction bases numbered 2, after V lost 3 bases and J lost 0 bases. This chain's CDR3 is CASSQGQISYNEQFF. The CDR3 nucleotides read TGCGCCAGCAGCCAGGGACAGATCTCCTACAATGAGCAGTTCTTC.

This clone showed up just once. The chain couples TRBV2 to TRBJ2-1; the match to TRBD2 covers 9 bases. Germline-derived CDR1 and CDR2 are SNHLY and FYNNEI. V shed 5 bases, J shed 5 bases, and the junction held 4 bases outside the gene matches. The CDR3 totals 14 residues. In nucleotides, the CDR3 is TGTGCCAGCAGTTATAGCGGGGGCAACAATGAGCAGTTCTTC. As protein: CASSYSGGNNEQFF. The entire variable domain, with the rest obtained from reference TRBV2 and TRBJ2-1, is as follows: EPEVTQTPSHQVTQMGQEVILRCVPISNHLYFYWYRQILGQKVEFLVSFYNNEISEKSEIFDDQFSVERPDGSNFTLKIRSTKLEDSAMYFCASSYSGGNNEQFFGPGTRLTVL.

This chain connects TRBV5-1 to TRBJ2-5; D is undetermined. Germline V lookup: CDR1 SGHRS, CDR2 YFSETQ. Trimming pared 1 base from V and 5 bases from J, leaving 9 bases between. The CDR3 has 13 amino acids. CDR3 coding DNA: TGCGCCAGCAGCTTGAACGTCGGGGAGACCCAGTACTTC. Its protein product is CASSLNVGETQYF.

The V call is TRBV7-2, the J call TRBJ2-2; possible D gene TRBD1, 5 bases. V dropped 4 bases and J dropped 3 bases, with 15 bases sitting between them. Germline-derived CDR1 and CDR2 are SGHTA and FQGNSA. The CDR3 extends over 16 amino acids. CDR3 protein: CASSSQGSLDTGELFF. In DNA form, the CDR3 reads TGTGCCAGCAGCTCCCAGGGCTCCTTAGACACCGGGGAGCTGTTTTTT.

V is TRBV11-2 and J is TRBJ2-3, with 7 bases identical to TRBD1. Germline V gives CDR1 SGHAT, CDR2 FQNNGV. Trimming cost V 4 bases and J 6 bases; bases outside gene matches: 4. There are 13 residues in the CDR3. CDR3 sequence: CASSWGQPDTQYF. For the CDR3, the DNA is TGTGCCAGCAGCTGGGGACAGCCGGATACGCAGTATTTT.

The chain links TRBV28 to TRBJ1-4; 7 bases line up with TRBD1. V shed 5 bases, J shed 8 bases, and the junction held 14 bases outside the gene matches. The germline gives CDR1 MDHEN, CDR2 SYDVKM. The CDR3 length is 16 residues. Here the CDR3 DNA reads TGTGCCAGCAGTCTCCAGACGACAGGGCTGGGGGAAAAACTGTTTTTT. This codes for CASSLQTTGLGEKLFF.

The J gene is TRBJ1-1, the V gene TRBV27, with D perhaps TRBD1 (5 bases). The CDR3 runs 15 residues. V gave up 3 bases and J gave up 0 bases, with 11 bases separating them. Germline-derived CDR1 and CDR2 are MNHEY and SMNVEV (reference sequence). CDR3 sequence (DNA): TGTGCCAGCAGTTTGGGTGGACATATGAACACTGAAGCTTTCTTT. Residues: CASSLGGHMNTEAFF.

V usage is TRBV6-4 and J usage is TRBJ2-3; TRBD2 matches at 13 bases. Germline CDR1 is MRHNA and CDR2 is SNTAGT. The CDR3 totals 16 residues. V shed 6 bases, J shed 1 base, and the junction held 4 bases outside the gene matches. CDR3 region: CASSRGTSGGTDTQYF. The DNA of the CDR3 is TGTGCCAGCAGCAGGGGGACTAGCGGGGGCACAGATACGCAGTATTTT.

The genes are TRBV11-2 and TRBJ2-3; maybe TRBD1 (5 bases). The CDR3 runs to 14 residues. Germline V gene data show CDR1 as SGHAT and CDR2 as FQNNGV. The V gene lost 3 bases and the J gene lost 2 bases, with 9 bases spanning the gap. In nucleotides, the CDR3 is TGTGCCAGCAGCTTCAACAGGCCCACAGATACGCAGTATTTT. Its translation is CASSFNRPTDTQYF.

CDR3 residues: CASSQRGLAGASDEQYF. The CDR3 bases are TGCGCCAGCAGCCAAAGGGGACTAGCGGGCGCTAGTGACGAGCAGTACTTC. The chain recombines TRBV4-3 with TRBJ2-7, with TRBD2 identical over 12 bases. With V trimmed by 2 bases and J by 5 bases, 10 bases remained unmatched. This CDR3 has 17 amino acids. CDR1 LGHNA and CDR2 YSLEER come from the germline V gene.

Here the CDR3 reads CAWNRDNSPLHF. For the CDR3, the DNA is TGTGCCTGGAACAGGGATAATTCACCCCTCCACTTT. This chain joins TRBV30 and TRBJ1-6; D possibly corresponds to TRBD1 (6 bases). The germline CDR1 and CDR2 sequences are GTSNPN and SVGIG (reference sequence). V lost 4 bases and J 5 bases, leaving 6 bases between the germline ends. CDR3 length: 12 residues.

For the CDR3, the DNA is TGTGCCAGCAGTTTAGGTCAGGTAATGGAGACCCAGTACTTC. Amino acid sequence: CASSLGQVMETQYF. This chain joins TRBV28 and TRBJ2-5, with unresolved D. This CDR3 is built from 14 residues. V was cut by 2 bases and J by 5 bases, with 12 bases left in between. Germline CDR1 reads MDHEN; CDR2 reads SYDVKM.

A few counts support this clone. The chain employs TRBV28 and TRBJ2-1; 12 nucleotides line up with TRBD2. The CDR3 spans 14 residues. The germline gives CDR1 MDHEN, CDR2 SYDVKM. With V trimmed by 10 bases and J by 5 bases, 6 bases remained unmatched. DNA for the CDR3: TGTGCCACCTCTTCTAGCGGGAGGGACAATGAGCAGTTCTTC. Residues: CATSSSGRDNEQFF.

The chain employs TRBV5-1 and TRBJ2-2; 8 bases are shared with TRBD1. The CDR3 length is 16 residues. The V gene end was trimmed by 0 bases and the J gene end by 5 bases; junction bases not matched to a gene: 6. Looked up from germline, CDR1 is SGHRS and CDR2 is YFSETQ. CDR3: CASSLVQGAGTGELFF. CDR3 sequence (DNA): TGCGCCAGCAGCTTGGTCCAGGGGGCGGGTACCGGGGAGCTGTTTTTT.

The rearrangement joins TRBV19 to TRBJ2-3; 7 bases agree with TRBD1. Germline CDR1 LNHDA, CDR2 SQIVND (reference sequence). V was pared by 5 bases and J by 5 bases, with 7 bases of the junction left unmatched. This CDR3 comprises 14 residues. CDR3 region: CASSLQGRVDTQYF. CDR3 coding DNA: TGTGCCAGTAGTTTACAGGGGCGGGTAGATACGCAGTATTTT.

This rearrangement joins TRBV18 to TRBJ1-2; D possibly corresponds to TRBD1 (5 bases). Trimming took 3 bases from V and 13 from J, leaving 33 bases between them. CDR3 length equals 18 residues. CDR1 is KGHSH and CDR2 is LQKENI in the germline V gene. The CDR3 DNA sequence: TGTGCCAGCTCACCTAGCAATGAACTAACCCGGGCCAGTGGGGGGTCCACCTTC. It codes for CASSPSNELTRASGGSTF.